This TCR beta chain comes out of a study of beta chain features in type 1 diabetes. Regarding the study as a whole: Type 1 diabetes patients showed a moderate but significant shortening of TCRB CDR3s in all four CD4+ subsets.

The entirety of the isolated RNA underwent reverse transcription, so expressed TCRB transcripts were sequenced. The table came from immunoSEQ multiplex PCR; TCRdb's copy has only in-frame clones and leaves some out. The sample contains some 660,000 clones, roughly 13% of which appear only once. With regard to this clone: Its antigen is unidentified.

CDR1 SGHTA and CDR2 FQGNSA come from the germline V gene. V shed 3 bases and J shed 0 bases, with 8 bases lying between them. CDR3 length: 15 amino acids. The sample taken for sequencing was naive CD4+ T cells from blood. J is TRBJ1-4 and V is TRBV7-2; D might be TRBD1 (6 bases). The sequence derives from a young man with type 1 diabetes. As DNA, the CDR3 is TGTGCCAGCAGCTTCCAGGGGTCAACTAATGAAAAACTGTTTTTT. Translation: CASSFQGSTNEKLFF.